The source of this T cell receptor beta chain is a study of radiotherapy plus CTLA-4 blockade in lung cancer. Findings and caveats of the study: Subsequent to radiotherapy plus ipilimumab, tumor-derived TCR clones underwent expansion in blood.

With respect to this clone: No antigen is known for it.

Focal radiation with ipilimumab CTLA-4 blockade was given to patients with chemo-refractory metastatic non-small-cell lung cancer. Data came from immunoSEQ multiplex PCR; TCRdb stores just in-frame clones and leaves some out. The sample shows roughly 92,000 clones, more than 75% of them seen only once. Germline V gene lookup returns CDR1 MDHEN and CDR2 SYDVKM. CDR3 length: 15 amino acids. With 6 bases removed from V and 5 bases from J, the gap between germline ends came to 19 bases. This receptor was taken from a human donor with non-small cell lung cancer who had a partial response to radiotherapy plus ipilimumab. Sequenced here: peripheral blood, sampled from a patient treated with radiotherapy plus ipilimumab. The chain couples TRBV28 to TRBJ1-1; unclear D gene. DNA for the CDR3: TGTGCCAGCAGCCCCCGCGGGATGGGGAGGACTGAAGCTTTCTTT. The encoded protein is CASSPRGMGRTEAFF. The full variable domain, completed using reference TRBV28 and TRBJ1-1, is DVKVTQSSRYLVKRTGEKVFLECVQDMDHENMFWYRQDPGLGLRLIYFSYDVKMKEKGDIPEGYSVSREKKERFSLILESASTNQTSMYLCASSPRGMGRTEAFFGQGTRLTVV.